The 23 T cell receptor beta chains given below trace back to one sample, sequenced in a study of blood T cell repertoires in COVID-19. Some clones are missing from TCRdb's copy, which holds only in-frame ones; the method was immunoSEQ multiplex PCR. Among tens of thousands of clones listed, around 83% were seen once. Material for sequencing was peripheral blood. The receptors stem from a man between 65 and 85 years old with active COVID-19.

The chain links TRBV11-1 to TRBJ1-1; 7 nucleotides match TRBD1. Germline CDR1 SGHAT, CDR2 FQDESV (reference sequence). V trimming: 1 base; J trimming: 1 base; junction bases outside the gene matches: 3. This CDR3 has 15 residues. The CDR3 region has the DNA TGTGCCAGCAGCTTAGACCGGGACAGGAACACTGAAGCTTTCTTT. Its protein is CASSLDRDRNTEAFF. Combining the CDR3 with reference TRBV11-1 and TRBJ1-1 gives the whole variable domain EAEVAQSPRYKITEKSQAVAFWCDPISGHATLYWYRQILGQGPELLVQFQDESVVDDSQLPKDRFSAERLKGVDSTLKIQPAELGDSAMYLCASSLDRDRNTEAFFGQGTRLTVV.

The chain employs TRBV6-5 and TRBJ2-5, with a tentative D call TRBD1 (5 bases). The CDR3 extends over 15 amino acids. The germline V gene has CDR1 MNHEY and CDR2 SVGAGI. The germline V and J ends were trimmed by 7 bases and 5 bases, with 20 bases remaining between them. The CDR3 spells CASIRTSTPGETQYF. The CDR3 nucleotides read TGTGCCAGCATAAGGACCTCCACCCCAGGGGAGACCCAGTACTTC.

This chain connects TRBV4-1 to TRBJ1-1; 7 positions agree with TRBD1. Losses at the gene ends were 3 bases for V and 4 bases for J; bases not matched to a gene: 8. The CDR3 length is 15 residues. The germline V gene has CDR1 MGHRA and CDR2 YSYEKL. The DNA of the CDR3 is TGCGCCAGCAGCCAGGAACAGGGGAGCGGCACTGAAGCTTTCTTT. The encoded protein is CASSQEQGSGTEAFF.

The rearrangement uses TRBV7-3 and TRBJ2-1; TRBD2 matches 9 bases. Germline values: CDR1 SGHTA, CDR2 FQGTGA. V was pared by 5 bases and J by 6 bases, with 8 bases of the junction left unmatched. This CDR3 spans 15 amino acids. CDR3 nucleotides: TGTGCCAGCAGCCCTGCGGGGGGGGCCAGCAATGAGCAGTTCTTC. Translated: CASSPAGGASNEQFF. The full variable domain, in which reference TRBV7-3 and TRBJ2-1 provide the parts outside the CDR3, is GAGVSQTPSNKVTEKGKYVELRCDPISGHTALYWYRQSLGQGPEFLIYFQGTGAADDSGLPNDRFFAVRPEGSVSTLKIQRTERGDSAVYLCASSPAGGASNEQFFGPGTRLTVL.

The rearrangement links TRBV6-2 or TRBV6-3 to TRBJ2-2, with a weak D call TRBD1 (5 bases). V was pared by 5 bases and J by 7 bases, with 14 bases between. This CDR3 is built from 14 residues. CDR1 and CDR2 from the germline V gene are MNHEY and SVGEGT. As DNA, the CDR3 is TGTGCCAGCAGTACGAAAGGGGCTGGCGGGGAGCTGTTTTTT. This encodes CASSTKGAGGELFF.

The CDR3 sequence: CATSDSGVGYGYTF. CDR3 DNA sequence: TGTGCCACCAGTGATTCGGGGGTCGGCTATGGCTACACCTTC. The V call is TRBV24-1, the J call TRBJ1-2; a weak D match, TRBD1 (5 bases). V gave up 2 bases and J gave up 4 bases, with 10 bases separating them. Germline CDR1 KGHDR, CDR2 SFDVKD. The length of the CDR3 is 14 residues.

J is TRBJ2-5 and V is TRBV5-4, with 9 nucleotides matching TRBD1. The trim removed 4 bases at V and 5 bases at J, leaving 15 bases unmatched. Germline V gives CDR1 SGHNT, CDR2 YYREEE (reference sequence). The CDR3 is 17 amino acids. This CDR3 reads CASSRTGQGTTKETQYF. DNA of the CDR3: TGTGCCAGCAGCCGGACGGGACAGGGAACCACAAAGGAGACCCAGTACTTC.

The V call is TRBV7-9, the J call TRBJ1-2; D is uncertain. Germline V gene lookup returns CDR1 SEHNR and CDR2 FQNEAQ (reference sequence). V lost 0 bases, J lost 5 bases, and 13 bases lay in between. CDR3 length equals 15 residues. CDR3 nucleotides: TGTGCCAGCAGCTTAGCGGCAGGTGAATCATATGGCTACACCTTC. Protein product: CASSLAAGESYGYTF.

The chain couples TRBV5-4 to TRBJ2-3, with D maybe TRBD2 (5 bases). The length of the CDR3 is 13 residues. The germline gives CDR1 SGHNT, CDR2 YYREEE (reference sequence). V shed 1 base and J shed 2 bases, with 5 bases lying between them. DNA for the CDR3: TGTGCCAGCAGCTTGCGGGACACAGATACGCAGTATTTT. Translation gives CASSLRDTDTQYF.

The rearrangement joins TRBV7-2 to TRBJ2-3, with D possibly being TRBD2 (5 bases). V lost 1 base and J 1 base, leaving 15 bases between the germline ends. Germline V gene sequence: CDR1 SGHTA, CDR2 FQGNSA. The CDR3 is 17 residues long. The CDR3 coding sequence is TGTGCCAGCAGCTTAGTAGGACTGGCCAGCCGCACAGATACGCAGTATTTT. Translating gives CASSLVGLASRTDTQYF.

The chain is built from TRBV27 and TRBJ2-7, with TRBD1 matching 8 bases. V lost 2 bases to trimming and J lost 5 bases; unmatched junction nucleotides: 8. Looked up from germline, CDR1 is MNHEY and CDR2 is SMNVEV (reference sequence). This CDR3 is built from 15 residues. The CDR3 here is CASSLLPGGGHEQYF. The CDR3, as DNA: TGTGCCAGCAGTTTACTTCCAGGGGGCGGCCACGAGCAGTACTTC.

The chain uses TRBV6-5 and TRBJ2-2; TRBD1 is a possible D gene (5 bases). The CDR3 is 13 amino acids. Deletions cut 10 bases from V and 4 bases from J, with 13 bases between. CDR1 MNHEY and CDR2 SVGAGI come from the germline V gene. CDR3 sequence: CATRLGLTGELFF. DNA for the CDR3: TGTGCCACCCGTTTGGGGCTCACCGGGGAGCTGTTTTTT.

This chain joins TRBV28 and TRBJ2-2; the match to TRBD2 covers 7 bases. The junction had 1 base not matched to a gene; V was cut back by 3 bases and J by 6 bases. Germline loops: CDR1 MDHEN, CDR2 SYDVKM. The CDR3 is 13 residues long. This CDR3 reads CASSFGGAGELFF. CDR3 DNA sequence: TGTGCCAGCAGTTTTGGGGGGGCCGGGGAGCTGTTTTTT.

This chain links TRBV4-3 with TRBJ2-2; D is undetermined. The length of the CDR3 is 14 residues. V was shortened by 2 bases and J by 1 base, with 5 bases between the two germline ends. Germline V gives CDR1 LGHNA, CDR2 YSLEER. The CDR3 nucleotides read TGCGCCAGCAGCCAAAACTTGAACACCGGGGAGCTGTTTTTT. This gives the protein CASSQNLNTGELFF.

CDR3 sequence (DNA): TGCACTGGACAGTATGGCACCGGGGAGCTGTTTTTT. This sequence encodes CTGQYGTGELFF. The chain combines TRBV29-1 with TRBJ2-2, with a tentative D call TRBD1 (6 bases). The CDR3 loop spans 12 amino acids. Germline lookup yields CDR1 SQVTM and CDR2 ANQGSEA.

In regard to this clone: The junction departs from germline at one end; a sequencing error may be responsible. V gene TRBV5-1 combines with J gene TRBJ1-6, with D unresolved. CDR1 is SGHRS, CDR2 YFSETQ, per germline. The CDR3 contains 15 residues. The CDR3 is CASSLGASHNSPLHF. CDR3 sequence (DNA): TGCGCCAGCAGCTTGGGGGCCTCCCATAATTCACCCCTCCACTTT.

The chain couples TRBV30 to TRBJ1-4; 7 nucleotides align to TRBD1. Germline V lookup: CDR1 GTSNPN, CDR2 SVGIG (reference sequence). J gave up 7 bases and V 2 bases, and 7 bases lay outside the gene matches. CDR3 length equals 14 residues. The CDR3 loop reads CAWSSGGAPEKLFF. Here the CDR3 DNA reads TGTGCCTGGAGTTCAGGGGGAGCCCCTGAAAAACTGTTTTTT. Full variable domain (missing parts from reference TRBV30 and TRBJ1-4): SQTIHQWPATLVQPVGSPLSLECTVEGTSNPNLYWYRQAAGRGLQLLFYSVGIGQISSEVPQNLSASRPQDRQFILSSKKLLLSDSGFYLCAWSSGGAPEKLFFGSGTQLSVL.

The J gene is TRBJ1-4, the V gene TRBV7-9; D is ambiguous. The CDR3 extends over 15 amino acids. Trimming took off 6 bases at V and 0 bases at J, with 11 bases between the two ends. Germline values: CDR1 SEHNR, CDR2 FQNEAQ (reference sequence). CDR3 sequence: CASRALTTTNEKLFF. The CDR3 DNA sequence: TGTGCCAGCAGGGCTTTGACTACAACTAATGAAAAACTGTTTTTT.

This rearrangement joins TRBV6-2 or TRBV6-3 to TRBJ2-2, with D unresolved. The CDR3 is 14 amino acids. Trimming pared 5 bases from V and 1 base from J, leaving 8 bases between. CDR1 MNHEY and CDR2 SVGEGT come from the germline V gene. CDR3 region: CASSISGNTGELFF. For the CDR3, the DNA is TGTGCCAGCAGTATCTCGGGGAACACCGGGGAGCTGTTTTTT.

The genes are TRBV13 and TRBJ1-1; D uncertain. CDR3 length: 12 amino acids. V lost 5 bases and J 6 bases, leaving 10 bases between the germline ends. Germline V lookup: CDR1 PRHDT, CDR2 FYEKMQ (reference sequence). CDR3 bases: TGTGCCAGCAGCCCGGGGTGGGCTGAAGCTTTCTTT. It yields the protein CASSPGWAEAFF.

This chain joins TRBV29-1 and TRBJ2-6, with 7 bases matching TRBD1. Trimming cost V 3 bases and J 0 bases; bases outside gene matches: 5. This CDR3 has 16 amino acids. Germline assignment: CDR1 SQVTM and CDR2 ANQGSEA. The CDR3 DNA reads TGCAGCGTTGACTACAGGGGAAGCTCTGGGGCCAACGTCCTGACTTTC. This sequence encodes CSVDYRGSSGANVLTF.

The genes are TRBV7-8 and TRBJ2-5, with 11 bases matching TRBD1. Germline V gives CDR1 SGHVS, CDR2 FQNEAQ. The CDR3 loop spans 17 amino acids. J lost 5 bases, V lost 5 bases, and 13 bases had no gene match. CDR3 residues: CASSPGAGQGARETQYF. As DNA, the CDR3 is TGTGCCAGCAGCCCGGGGGCAGGACAGGGGGCGAGGGAGACCCAGTACTTC.

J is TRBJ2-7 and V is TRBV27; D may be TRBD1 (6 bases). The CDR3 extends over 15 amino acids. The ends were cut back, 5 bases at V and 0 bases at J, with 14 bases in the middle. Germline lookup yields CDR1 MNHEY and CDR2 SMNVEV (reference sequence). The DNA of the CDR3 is TGTGCCAGCAGTCCCGAACAGGGAAGCTCCTACGAGCAGTACTTC. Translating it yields CASSPEQGSSYEQYF.